This T cell receptor beta chain originates from a study of OX40 agonist ivuxolimab in advanced cancers. On the study more broadly: Ivuxolimab, which patients received intravenously every 2 weeks, was dosed at 0.01 to 10 mg/kg.

Clones were read by immunoSEQ multiplex PCR, and TCRdb kept only the in-frame ones, dropping some. The sample lists fewer than 40,000 clones, 80% to 85% occurring once. Study conclusions and caveats: Certain nonresponding patients likewise had low normalized T-cell clonal expansion.

V gave up 6 bases and J gave up 9 bases; unmatched junction bases: 10. The germline CDR1 and CDR2 sequences are SNHLY and FYNNEI. CDR3 length equals 15 residues. This clone came up once. Its target is not known. The gene calls are TRBV2 and TRBJ2-1; TRBD2 agrees at 11 bases. The TCR sequence derives from an adult with an advanced solid tumor such as melanoma, head and neck, liver or kidney cancer. The input for sequencing was CD4+ or CD8+ T cells sorted from blood, taken in a trial of the OX40 agonist ivuxolimab. CDR3 DNA: TGTGCCAGCAGGCTCACTAGCGGGAGTGTCGGTGAGCAGTTCTTC. This codes for CASRLTSGSVGEQFF.